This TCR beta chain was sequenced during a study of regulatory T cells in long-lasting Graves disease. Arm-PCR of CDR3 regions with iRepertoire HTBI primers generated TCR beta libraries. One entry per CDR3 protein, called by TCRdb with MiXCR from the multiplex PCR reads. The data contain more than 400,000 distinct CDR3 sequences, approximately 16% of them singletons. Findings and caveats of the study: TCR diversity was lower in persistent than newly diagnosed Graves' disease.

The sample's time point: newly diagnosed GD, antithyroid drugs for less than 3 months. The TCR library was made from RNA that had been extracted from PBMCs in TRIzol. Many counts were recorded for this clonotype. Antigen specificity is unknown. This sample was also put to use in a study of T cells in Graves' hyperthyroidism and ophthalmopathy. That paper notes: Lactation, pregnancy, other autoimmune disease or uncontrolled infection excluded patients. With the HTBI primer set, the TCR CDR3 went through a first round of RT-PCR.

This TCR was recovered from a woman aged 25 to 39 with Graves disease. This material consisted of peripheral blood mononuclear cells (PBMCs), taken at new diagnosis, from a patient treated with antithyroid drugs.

The CDR3, as DNA: TGTGCCAGCAGTAGCGAGCTAAACCGGACCCAGTACTTC. This encodes CASSSELNRTQYF. The chain links TRBV2 to TRBJ2-5; no reliable D call. The V end lost 5 bases, the J end lost 7 bases, and 14 bases lay between the germline ends. The germline CDR1 and CDR2 sequences are SNHLY and FYNNEI. The CDR3 sequence is 13 residues long. Full variable domain (missing parts from reference TRBV2 and TRBJ2-5): EPEVTQTPSHQVTQMGQEVILRCVPISNHLYFYWYRQILGQKVEFLVSFYNNEISEKSEIFDDQFSVERPDGSNFTLKIRSTKLEDSAMYFCASSSELNRTQYFGPGTRLLVL.